Here is one T cell receptor (beta chain) with its context. The data stem from a study of blood T cell repertoires in COVID-19. Study at large: COVID-19 samples collected from the United States, Italy and Spain covered acute and convalescent phases. PBMCs, B-cell-depleted T cells, or T cells provided the cDNA or gDNA that made up the material.

Germline trimming cut 3 bases from V and 3 bases from J; bases unmatched to any gene: 7. CDR3 length: 16 amino acids. CDR1 and CDR2 from the germline V gene are KGHSH and LQKENI. Original data processing: Using reference gene primer amplification, nucleated cell counts were estimated. Sequencing used immunoSEQ multiplex PCR; TCRdb keeps in-frame clones, though not all of them. V and J calls and clone size come straight from that table; D and trimming were deduced from the DNA. The repertoire holds approximately 65,000 clones, with around 84% as singletons. The genes are TRBV18 and TRBJ2-3; TRBD1 matches at 9 bases. This TCR was sampled from a man aged 50 to 60 with acute or convalescent COVID-19. The sequencing input was peripheral blood. The CDR3 sequence is CASSPTPGQGTDTQYF. For the CDR3, the DNA is TGTGCCAGCTCACCGACACCCGGACAGGGGACAGATACGCAGTATTTT.